One and the same sample provided the 23 T cell receptor beta chains below, sequenced in a study of PD-L1 blockade in urothelial cancer. Produced via immunoSEQ multiplex PCR; TCRdb's table is partial and in-frame only. The data show 80,000 to 130,000 clones, approximately 90% seen once. This specimen consisted of PBMCs, obtained around atezolizumab (anti-PD-L1) treatment. Receptor source: a woman of 80 years or more with urothelial cancer.

The gene calls are TRBV19 and TRBJ2-5; D perhaps matches TRBD2 (5 bases). The V end was cut by 3 bases, the J end by 2 bases, with 10 bases between. The CDR3 sequence is 14 residues long. The germline V gene has CDR1 LNHDA and CDR2 SQIVND (reference sequence). The CDR3 sequence is CASSMVLGQETQYF. CDR3 coding DNA: TGTGCCAGTAGTATGGTACTAGGGCAAGAGACCCAGTACTTC.

This clone was counted between two and nine times. The chain joins TRBV2 to TRBJ2-5; maybe TRBD1 (6 bases). The CDR3 is 13 amino acids. The germline gives CDR1 SNHLY, CDR2 FYNNEI. Trimming took 4 bases from V and 1 from J, leaving 7 bases between them. The DNA for the CDR3 is TGTGCCAGCAGTGGACAGGTCCAAGAGACCCAGTACTTC. The encoded protein is CASSGQVQETQYF.

The J gene is TRBJ1-5, the V gene TRBV5-6; TRBD1 matches 9 bases. The V and J ends lost 4 bases and 2 bases, in that order; junction bases with no gene match: 7. Looked up from germline, CDR1 is SGHDT and CDR2 is YYEEEE. The CDR3 is 16 residues long. The CDR3 spells CASSISGTGRNQPQHF. In nucleotides, the CDR3 is TGTGCCAGCAGCATCTCCGGGACAGGGCGCAATCAGCCCCAGCATTTT.

Only one count was recorded for this clone. Here the CDR3 DNA reads TGTGCCAGCAGTTTATCGTCCCCGACAGGCACTAGAAGGTATGGCTACACCTTC. Translating it yields CASSLSSPTGTRRYGYTF. J is TRBJ1-2 and V is TRBV27, with D maybe TRBD1 (6 bases). V lost 0 bases to trimming and J lost 5 bases, with 22 bases between them. Germline CDR1 MNHEY, CDR2 SMNVEV (reference sequence). CDR3 length: 18 residues.

V is TRBV2 and J is TRBJ2-1; D gene uncertain. CDR3 length: 13 residues. Trimming pared 7 bases from V and 10 bases from J, leaving 17 bases between. Germline loops: CDR1 SNHLY, CDR2 FYNNEI. In DNA form, the CDR3 reads TGTGCCAGCAAGTTGTTATCTAGTCTGGAGCAGTTCTTC. As protein: CASKLLSSLEQFF.

The chain combines TRBV25-1 with TRBJ1-1; D is unresolved. Trimming removed 7 bases from V and 3 bases from J, with 12 bases in between. This CDR3 contains 13 residues. CDR1 MGHDK and CDR2 SYGVNS come from the germline V gene. The CDR3 loop is CASNEGGDTEAFF. The CDR3 DNA is TGTGCCAGCAACGAGGGTGGGGACACTGAAGCTTTCTTT.

V and J are TRBV13 and TRBJ2-2; D gene uncertain. The CDR3 runs to 12 residues. V was shortened by 5 bases and J by 3 bases, with 4 bases between the two germline ends. Germline CDR1 is PRHDT and CDR2 is FYEKMQ (reference sequence). CDR3 sequence (DNA): TGTGCCAGCAGCCCCTACACCGGGGAGCTGTTTTTT. Translated, it gives CASSPYTGELFF.

The rearrangement links TRBV27 to TRBJ1-1; 7 positions match TRBD1. The V gene's germline CDR1 is MNHEY and CDR2 SMNVEV (reference sequence). The CDR3 sequence is 14 residues long. V shed 6 bases, J shed 0 bases, and the junction held 4 bases outside the gene matches. The CDR3 protein is CASRQTGMNTEAFF. CDR3 DNA: TGTGCCAGCAGACAGACAGGGATGAACACTGAAGCTTTCTTT.

The V gene is TRBV7-8, the J gene TRBJ2-7, with 11 bases fitting TRBD2. CDR1 is SGHVS, CDR2 FQNEAQ, per germline. CDR3 length equals 15 residues. Unmatched junction bases numbered 1, after V lost 1 base and J lost 2 bases. The CDR3 DNA sequence: TGTGCCAGCAGCTTAGGACTAGCGGGACCCTACGAGCAGTACTTC. Translating it yields CASSLGLAGPYEQYF.

This clone has only a few counts. The chain carries TRBV7-9 and TRBJ2-7; 9 nucleotides agree with TRBD2. V dropped 4 bases and J dropped 3; count of bases not matched to a gene: 10. The germline V gene has CDR1 SEHNR and CDR2 FQNEAQ (reference sequence). The CDR3 has 16 residues. The CDR3 nucleotides are TGTGCCAGCAGCTCACCGGGCGGGAGGGTACGCTACGAGCAGTACTTC. This sequence encodes CASSSPGGRVRYEQYF.

The rearrangement links TRBV4-1 to TRBJ2-7, with D possibly matching TRBD2 (5 bases). The length of the CDR3 is 15 residues. Germline CDR1 is MGHRA and CDR2 is YSYEKL. The V and J ends lost 0 bases and 3 bases respectively, with 12 bases between them. This chain's CDR3 is CASSQETRTVYEQYF. CDR3 DNA sequence: TGCGCCAGCAGCCAAGAAACTAGAACGGTCTACGAGCAGTACTTC.

The chain employs TRBV4-2 and TRBJ2-7; 9 bases fit TRBD1. CDR3 size: 14 residues. V gave up 4 bases and J gave up 1 base; unmatched junction bases: 2. The germline V gene has CDR1 LGHNA and CDR2 YNFKEQ. The CDR3 sequence is CASSPGQGSYEQYF. The CDR3 DNA sequence: TGTGCCAGCAGCCCCGGACAGGGGTCCTACGAGCAGTACTTC.

This chain's CDR3 is CASSSPGQIYGYTF. CDR3 bases: TGTGCCAGCAGCTCGCCGGGACAGATATATGGCTACACCTTC. This chain connects TRBV11-2 to TRBJ1-2; 7 bases map to TRBD1. The CDR3 runs to 14 residues. V trimming: 4 bases; J trimming: 5 bases; junction bases outside the gene matches: 7. CDR1 is SGHAT, CDR2 FQNNGV, per germline.

The V gene is TRBV5-1, the J gene TRBJ2-1; weak D call: TRBD2 (7 bases). This CDR3 spans 14 amino acids. The germline gives CDR1 SGHRS, CDR2 YFSETQ. V was pared by 4 bases and J by 6 bases, with 14 bases between. Here the CDR3 DNA reads TGCGCCAGCAGCCTCGGAGGGGGGGCCAATGAGCAGTTCTTC. Amino acids: CASSLGGGANEQFF.

The chain combines TRBV5-8 with TRBJ2-3; D is unresolved. There are 14 residues in the CDR3. V was cut by 5 bases and J by 4 bases, with 14 bases left in between. The germline gives CDR1 SGHTS, CDR2 YDEGEE. CDR3 bases: TGTGCCAGCAGGCCTACTCGGAGCGCAGATACGCAGTATTTT. Amino acid sequence: CASRPTRSADTQYF.

The chain is built from TRBV7-9 and TRBJ2-1; 9 bases fit TRBD2. Germline V gene data show CDR1 as SEHNR and CDR2 as FQNEAQ (reference sequence). There are 18 residues in the CDR3. Trimming took 0 bases from V and 7 from J; bases not matched to a gene: 13. CDR3 in amino acids: CASSLALRLAGVSNEQFF. The CDR3 DNA reads TGTGCCAGCAGCTTAGCGCTACGTTTAGCGGGAGTGTCGAATGAGCAGTTCTTC.

The chain has TRBV10-3 and TRBJ2-6; 10 bases are shared with TRBD1. The germline gives CDR1 ENHRY, CDR2 SYGVKD. Trimming took 4 bases from V and 2 from J; bases not matched to a gene: 5. CDR3 length equals 17 residues. CDR3 in DNA: TGTGCCATCAGTGCCGGGACAGGGGCGCCTGGGGCCAACGTCCTGACTTTC. Translated: CAISAGTGAPGANVLTF.

The chain couples TRBV5-1 to TRBJ2-3; D is ambiguous. Germline CDR1 is SGHRS and CDR2 is YFSETQ. The CDR3 has 11 residues. Trimming pared 4 bases from V and 7 bases from J, leaving 7 bases between. The CDR3 coding sequence is TGCGCCAGCAGCCACGAGCATACGCAGTATTTT. Residues: CASSHEHTQYF. Based on the CDR3 plus reference TRBV5-1 and TRBJ2-3, the full variable domain is KAGVTQTPRYLIKTRGQQVTLSCSPISGHRSVSWYQQTPGQGLQFLFEYFSETQRNKGNFPGRFSGRQFSNSRSEMNVSTLELGDSALYLCASSHEHTQYFGPGTRLTVL.

The chain joins TRBV6-1 to TRBJ1-4, with a possible D match to TRBD1 (5 bases). The V gene lost 6 bases and the J gene lost 3 bases, with 14 bases spanning the gap. Germline CDR1 and CDR2: MNHNS and SASEGT. This CDR3 region has 15 residues. This CDR3 is CASSPRGAANEKLFF. The CDR3 DNA is TGTGCCAGCAGCCCTCGCGGGGCAGCTAATGAAAAACTGTTTTTT.

The chain's CDR3 is CASSPLAGEAETQYF. The CDR3 bases are TGTGCCAGCTCACCCCTAGCGGGAGAAGCAGAGACCCAGTACTTC. The J gene is TRBJ2-5, the V gene TRBV18; TRBD2 agrees at 10 bases. Trimming removed 3 bases from V and 4 bases from J; junction bases left unmatched: 5. Germline CDR1 is KGHSH and CDR2 is LQKENI. CDR3 length equals 15 residues.

This chain connects TRBV27 to TRBJ1-1; possible D gene TRBD1, 6 bases. Per germline, CDR1 MNHEY and CDR2 SMNVEV (reference sequence). The CDR3 has 14 residues. The germline V and J ends were trimmed by 6 bases and 7 bases, with 18 bases remaining between them. The CDR3 reads CASSQTGHTDEAFF. The CDR3 DNA sequence: TGTGCCAGCAGCCAAACGGGACATACGGATGAAGCTTTCTTT.

V is TRBV25-1 and J is TRBJ2-7, with 7 bases aligning to TRBD1. Germline V gene data show CDR1 as MGHDK and CDR2 as SYGVNS. The length of the CDR3 is 15 residues. V trimming: 3 bases; J trimming: 5 bases; junction bases outside the gene matches: 10. The CDR3 protein is CASSEPGGVVDEQYF. As DNA, the CDR3 is TGTGCCAGCAGTGAGCCAGGGGGAGTTGTCGACGAGCAGTACTTC.

This clone was seen a few times. The chain couples TRBV5-4 to TRBJ2-5, with TRBD2 as a possible D gene (5 bases). Germline V gives CDR1 SGHNT, CDR2 YYREEE (reference sequence). The V end lost 2 bases, the J end lost 4 bases, and 12 bases lay between the germline ends. CDR3 length: 14 residues. The CDR3 reads CASSFTGKGETQYF. DNA of the CDR3: TGTGCCAGCAGCTTTACGGGGAAAGGAGAGACCCAGTACTTC. Full variable domain (rest looked up from reference TRBV5-4 and TRBJ2-5): ETGVTQSPTHLIKTRGQQVTLRCSSQSGHNTVSWYQQALGQGPQFIFQYYREEENGRGNFPPRFSGLQFPNYSSELNVNALELDDSALYLCASSFTGKGETQYFGPGTRLLVL.